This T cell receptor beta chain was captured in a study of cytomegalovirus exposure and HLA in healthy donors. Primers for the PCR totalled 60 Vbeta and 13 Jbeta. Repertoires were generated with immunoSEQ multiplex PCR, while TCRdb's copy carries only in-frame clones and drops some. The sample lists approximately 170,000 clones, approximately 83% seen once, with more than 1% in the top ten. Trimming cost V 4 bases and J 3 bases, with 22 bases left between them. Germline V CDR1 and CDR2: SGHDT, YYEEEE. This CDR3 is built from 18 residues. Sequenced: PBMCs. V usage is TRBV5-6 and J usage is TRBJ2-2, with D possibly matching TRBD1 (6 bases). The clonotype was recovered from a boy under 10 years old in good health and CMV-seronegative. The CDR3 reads CASSPGQSAYLHTGELFF. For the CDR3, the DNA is TGTGCCAGCAGCCCCGGACAGTCCGCATATCTACACACCGGGGAGCTGTTTTTT. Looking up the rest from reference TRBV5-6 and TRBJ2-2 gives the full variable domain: DAGVTQSPTHLIKTRGQQVTLRCSPKSGHDTVSWYQQALGQGPQFIFQYYEEEERQRGNFPDRFSGHQFPNYSSELNVNALLLGDSALYLCASSPGQSAYLHTGELFFGEGSRLTVL.